This paragraph reports one T cell receptor beta chain. The sample holds one count of this clone. Its cognate antigen has yet to be identified. Base qualities were left out, and no much larger clone turns up one base away. The data originate from a study of T cell changes during pregnancy in multiple sclerosis (dated by TCRdb to between 2018 and 2021). For the study in its entirety: Changes in the T cell repertoire over the course of pregnancy were examined in this study in women with multiple sclerosis.

Receptors were amplified or captured by the immunoSEQ multiplex PCR assay. The clones in this table, taken by TCRdb from immuneACCESS, are in-frame only. Not every clone is retained; where verified, under half of the shortfall comes from an unresolved V gene, and the cause of the rest is unknown. The sample includes under 45,000 clones, with roughly nine tenths observed a single time. Under 0.7% of the sample is taken by the ten largest. The CDR3 holds 16 amino acids from the cysteine to the phenylalanine. CDR3 DNA is the only sequence kept; it has 48 bases, read in frame from the first base. Here V drops 7 bases and J drops 6 bases, and the junction holds 14 bases not matched to any gene. The germline V gene (reference sequence) sets CDR1 to LNHDA and CDR2 to SQIVND.

The sequence was collected from a female donor with multiple sclerosis, enrolled in a pregnancy study. Sequencing was performed on CD4+ T cells from peripheral blood mononuclear cells, taken in the first trimester of pregnancy. This receptor chain uses TRBV19 and TRBJ1-5; 8 middle bases align to TRBD1. The DNA sequence reads TGTGCCAGTACGACCCAGGGGGCTAGGGTCCGTCAGCCCCAGCATTTT. This is translated as CASTTQGARVRQPQHF.